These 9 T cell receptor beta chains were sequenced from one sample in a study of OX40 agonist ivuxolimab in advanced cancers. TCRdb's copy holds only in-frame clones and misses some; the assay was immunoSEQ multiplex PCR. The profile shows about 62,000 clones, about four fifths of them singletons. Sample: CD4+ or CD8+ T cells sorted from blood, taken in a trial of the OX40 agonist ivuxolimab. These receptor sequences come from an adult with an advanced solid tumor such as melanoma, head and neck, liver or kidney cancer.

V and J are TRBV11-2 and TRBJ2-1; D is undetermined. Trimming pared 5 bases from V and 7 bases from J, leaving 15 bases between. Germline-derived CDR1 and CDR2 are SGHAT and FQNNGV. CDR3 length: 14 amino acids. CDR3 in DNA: TGTGCCAGCAGCCACAACCGGCTCCTTAATGAGCAGTTCTTC. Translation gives CASSHNRLLNEQFF.

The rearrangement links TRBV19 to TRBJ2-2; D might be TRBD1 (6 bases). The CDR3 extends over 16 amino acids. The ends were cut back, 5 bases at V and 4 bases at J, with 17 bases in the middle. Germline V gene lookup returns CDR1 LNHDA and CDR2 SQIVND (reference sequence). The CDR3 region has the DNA TGTGCCAGTAGTCCAGCCCCCACAGGGCTCACCGGGGAGCTGTTTTTT. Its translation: CASSPAPTGLTGELFF.

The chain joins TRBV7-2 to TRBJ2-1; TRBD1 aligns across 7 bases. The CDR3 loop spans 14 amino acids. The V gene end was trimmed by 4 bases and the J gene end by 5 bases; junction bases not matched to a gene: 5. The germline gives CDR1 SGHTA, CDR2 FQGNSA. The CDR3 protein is CASSYDRANNEQFF. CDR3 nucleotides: TGTGCCAGCAGCTACGACAGGGCTAACAATGAGCAGTTCTTC. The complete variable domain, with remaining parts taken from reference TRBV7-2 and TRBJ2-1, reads GAGVSQSPSNKVTEKGKDVELRCDPISGHTALYWYRQSLGQGLEFLIYFQGNSAPDKSGLPSDRFSAERTGGSVSTLTIQRTQQEDSAVYLCASSYDRANNEQFFGPGTRLTVL.

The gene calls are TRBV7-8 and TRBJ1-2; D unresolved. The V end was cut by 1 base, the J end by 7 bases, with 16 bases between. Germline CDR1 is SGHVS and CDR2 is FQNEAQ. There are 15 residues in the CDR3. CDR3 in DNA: TGTGCCAGCAGCTTAGGATCTGGGGATAGTCGTGGCTACACCTTC. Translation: CASSLGSGDSRGYTF.

For the CDR3, the DNA is TGTGCCAGCAGCCCCCATCTGGGACGGGATGAGCAGTTCTTC. Its protein is CASSPHLGRDEQFF. The rearrangement joins TRBV4-2 to TRBJ2-1; D tentatively fits TRBD1 or TRBD2 (5 bases each). V shed 4 bases and J shed 8 bases, with 15 bases lying between them. In germline, CDR1 is LGHNA, CDR2 YNFKEQ. The length of the CDR3 is 14 residues.

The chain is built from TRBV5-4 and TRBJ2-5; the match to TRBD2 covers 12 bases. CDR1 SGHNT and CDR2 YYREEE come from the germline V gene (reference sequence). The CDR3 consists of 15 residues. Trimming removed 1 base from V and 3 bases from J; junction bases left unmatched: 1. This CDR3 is CASSLRLAGEETQYF. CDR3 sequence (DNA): TGTGCCAGCAGCTTGCGACTAGCGGGAGAAGAGACCCAGTACTTC.

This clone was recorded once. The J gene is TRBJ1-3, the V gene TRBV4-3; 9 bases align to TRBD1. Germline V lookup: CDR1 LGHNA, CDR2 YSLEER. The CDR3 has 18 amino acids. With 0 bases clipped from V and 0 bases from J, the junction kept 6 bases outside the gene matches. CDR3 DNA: TGCGCCAGCAGCCAAGATCCCGGGACAGGGTTCTCTGGAAACACCATATATTTT. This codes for CASSQDPGTGFSGNTIYF.

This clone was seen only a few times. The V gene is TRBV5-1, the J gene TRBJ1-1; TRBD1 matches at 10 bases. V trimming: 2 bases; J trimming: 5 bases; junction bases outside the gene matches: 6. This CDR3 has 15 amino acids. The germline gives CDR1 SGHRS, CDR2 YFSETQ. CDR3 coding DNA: TGCGCCAGCAGCTTCACGAGACAGGGGGCAACTGAAGCTTTCTTT. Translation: CASSFTRQGATEAFF.

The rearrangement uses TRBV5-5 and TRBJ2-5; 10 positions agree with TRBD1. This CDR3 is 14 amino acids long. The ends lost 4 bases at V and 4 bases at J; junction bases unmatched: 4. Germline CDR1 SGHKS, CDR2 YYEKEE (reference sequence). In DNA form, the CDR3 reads TGTGCCAGCAGCCGACAGGGGGCGGGAGAGACCCAGTACTTC. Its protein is CASSRQGAGETQYF.